Listed below are T cell receptor beta chains from one sample, sequenced in a study of T cells in Graves' hyperthyroidism and ophthalmopathy. TCRdb re-called the multiplex PCR reads with MiXCR, one entry per CDR3 protein. This sample has some 620,000 distinct CDR3 sequences, with around 15% found just once. Sequencing input: blood. The receptors derive from a woman aged 25 to 39 with Graves' hyperthyroidism. CDR3s include the opening cysteine and the closing phenylalanine or tryptophan. Each record gives: V gene, D gene, CDR3 length, clone size, J gene, CDR3 protein, CDR3 DNA. D genes are given only for firm matches. Clone sizes are given selectively: once, few, many, or a class where the clone is expanded.

TRBV7-2	TRBD2	16	many	TRBJ2-1	CASSWGGGLTDNEQFF	TGTGCCAGCAGCTGGGGGGGAGGCCTGACTGACAATGAGCAGTTCTTC
TRBV6-1	NA	13	many	TRBJ2-1	CASSAVEWDEQFF	TGTGCCAGCAGTGCGGTGGAGTGGGATGAGCAGTTCTTC
TRBV28	NA	16	many	TRBJ1-1	CASTPFRVVLNTEAFF	TGTGCCAGCACCCCTTTTCGGGTTGTTCTGAACACTGAAGCTTTCTTT
TRBV5-1	NA	14	many	TRBJ1-5	CASSSGAINQPQHF	TGCGCCAGCAGCTCCGGGGCTATCAATCAGCCCCAGCATTTT
TRBV28	NA	14	many	TRBJ1-2	CASNNDVLNYGYTF	TGTGCCAGCAATAACGACGTCCTTAACTATGGCTACACCTTC
TRBV29-1	NA	11	many	TRBJ1-1	CSVAAAAEAFF	TGCAGCGTTGCGGCAGCTGCTGAAGCTTTCTTT
TRBV28	NA	15	few	TRBJ1-5	CASSLGGDSNQPQHF	TGTGCCAGCAGTTTAGGGGGGGATAGCAATCAGCCCCAGCATTTT
TRBV20-1	TRBD2	15	many	TRBJ2-7	CSATGTSGSGHEQYF	TGCAGTGCAACTGGGACTAGCGGGAGTGGGCACGAGCAGTACTTC
TRBV2	TRBD1	15	many	TRBJ1-2	CASSRTGTDNYGYTF	TGTGCCAGCAGTCGAACAGGGACAGACAACTATGGCTACACCTTC
TRBV14	NA	16	few	TRBJ1-1	CASSQDWGEVNTEAFF	TGTGCCAGCAGCCAAGATTGGGGGGAAGTCAACACTGAAGCTTTCTTT
TRBV7-2	TRBD1	14	NA	TRBJ1-1	CASSSGSGGFEAFF	TGTGCCAGCAGCTCCGGGTCAGGGGGCTTTGAAGCTTTCTTT
TRBV12-3/TRBV12-4	TRBD2	15	many	TRBJ2-5	CASSLSAGATETQYF	TGTGCCAGCAGTTTATCAGCGGGAGCTACCGAGACCCAGTACTTC
TRBV7-2	NA	16	many	TRBJ2-1	CASSLRISRSYNEQFF	TGTGCCAGCAGCTTAAGGATTAGCCGCTCCTACAATGAGCAGTTCTTC
TRBV2	NA	13	few	TRBJ1-3	CASGRISGNTIYF	TGTGCCAGCGGGCGGATCTCTGGAAACACCATATATTTT
TRBV30	TRBD2	17	few	TRBJ2-5	CAWSDLRSSGRGETQYF	TGTGCCTGGAGTGATCTTCGGTCGAGCGGGAGGGGGGAGACCCAGTACTTC
TRBV6-1	NA	14	many	TRBJ1-1	CASSRTRMRTEAFF	TGTGCCAGCAGCCGCACGAGGATGAGAACTGAAGCTTTCTTT
TRBV20-1	NA	14	many	TRBJ2-1	CSARVPVQANEQFF	TGCAGTGCTAGAGTACCGGTTCAGGCTAATGAGCAGTTCTTC
TRBV20-1	TRBD1	14	many	TRBJ1-1	CSASSTGVTTEAFF	TGCAGTGCTTCGTCCACAGGGGTAACCACTGAAGCTTTCTTT
TRBV6-1	TRBD2	11	few	TRBJ2-7	CASASGYEQYF	TGTGCCAGCGCTAGCGGATACGAGCAGTACTTC
TRBV9	NA	18	NA	TRBJ2-6	CASSRITGGASGANVLTF	TGTGCCAGCAGTCGAATTACGGGCGGGGCCTCTGGGGCCAACGTCCTGACTTTC
TRBV28	TRBD1	15	few	TRBJ1-5	CASSDGDRVNQPQHF	TGTGCCAGCAGTGACGGGGACAGGGTCAATCAGCCCCAGCATTTT
TRBV20-1	TRBD1	13	many	TRBJ2-1	CSAPGQGSNEQFF	TGCAGTGCGCCGGGACAGGGGAGCAATGAGCAGTTCTTC
TRBV12-3/TRBV12-4	NA	11	many	TRBJ1-2	CASSLRDGYTF	TGTGCCAGCAGTTTGAGGGATGGCTACACCTTC
TRBV28	TRBD1	15	many	TRBJ1-5	CASSKDRGGNQPQHF	TGTGCCAGCAGTAAAGACAGGGGCGGCAATCAGCCCCAGCATTTT
TRBV20-1	TRBD2	18	many	TRBJ2-3	CSARLPGLAGGWTDTQYF	TGCAGTGCTAGGTTACCGGGACTAGCGGGAGGATGGACAGATACGCAGTATTTT
TRBV30	NA	13	many	TRBJ1-1	CAWRTSAGTEAFF	TGTGCCTGGAGGACATCAGCGGGCACTGAAGCTTTCTTT